Listed below are T cell receptor beta chains from one sample, sequenced in a study of CD8 T cells in Susac syndrome. TCRdb ran MiXCR on the immunoSEQ multiplex PCR reads and lists one entry per CDR3 protein. This sample has 95,000 to 150,000 distinct CDR3 sequences, with roughly 94% found just once. Sequencing was carried out using CD8+ T cells from PBMCs. The receptors shown here come from a human donor with Susac syndrome. Each CDR3 is given with its conserved first and last residue. The order of the fields is J gene, V gene, D gene, CDR3 protein. A D gene is named only where the DNA matches it firmly.

J gene: TRBJ1-2
V gene: TRBV7-9
D gene: .
CDR3 protein: CASSLEANSNYGYTF

J gene: TRBJ2-3
V gene: TRBV9
D gene: .
CDR3 protein: CASSAGLGAYTDTQYF

J gene: TRBJ2-3
V gene: TRBV27
D gene: TRBD2
CDR3 protein: CASSLGSGLAVSDTQYF

J gene: TRBJ1-2
V gene: TRBV30
D gene: .
CDR3 protein: CAWAQGNYGYTF

J gene: TRBJ2-1
V gene: TRBV29-1
D gene: TRBD2
CDR3 protein: CTIWGAGGNEQFF

J gene: TRBJ2-1
V gene: TRBV12-3/TRBV12-4
D gene: .
CDR3 protein: CASSKSETFSGQFF

J gene: TRBJ2-1
V gene: TRBV4-3
D gene: TRBD2
CDR3 protein: CASSQLLAGGLHEQFF

J gene: TRBJ1-1
V gene: TRBV29-1
D gene: .
CDR3 protein: CSVQSGTEAFF

J gene: TRBJ1-1
V gene: TRBV27
D gene: TRBD1
CDR3 protein: CASSYSGGNTEAFF

J gene: TRBJ2-7
V gene: TRBV9
D gene: TRBD2
CDR3 protein: CASSVGTPAGTTSYEQYF

J gene: TRBJ2-5
V gene: TRBV14
D gene: TRBD1
CDR3 protein: CASSQEGQGFILETQYF

J gene: TRBJ2-3
V gene: TRBV5-4
D gene: TRBD1
CDR3 protein: CASSWDSSSTDTQYF

J gene: TRBJ2-7
V gene: TRBV7-3
D gene: TRBD2
CDR3 protein: CASSSPGGEQYF

J gene: TRBJ2-5
V gene: TRBV7-9
D gene: .
CDR3 protein: CASIPGLVLETQYF

J gene: TRBJ1-5
V gene: TRBV19
D gene: .
CDR3 protein: CASSIWTEGNQPQHF

J gene: TRBJ2-7
V gene: TRBV11-2
D gene: TRBD2
CDR3 protein: CASSLVDGGVTYEQYF

J gene: TRBJ1-1
V gene: TRBV19
D gene: .
CDR3 protein: CASGLTEAFF

J gene: TRBJ2-4
V gene: TRBV4-1
D gene: TRBD1
CDR3 protein: CASSQNPTGGGSVAKNIQYF

J gene: TRBJ1-2
V gene: TRBV29-1
D gene: TRBD1
CDR3 protein: CSVETQGVGPYGYTF

J gene: TRBJ1-5
V gene: TRBV5-1
D gene: .
CDR3 protein: CAAPPRGSNQPQHF

J gene: TRBJ1-2
V gene: TRBV24-1
D gene: .
CDR3 protein: CATAPEGQEGYTF

J gene: TRBJ1-1
V gene: TRBV20-1
D gene: .
CDR3 protein: CSARDGINTEAFF

J gene: TRBJ2-5
V gene: TRBV20-1
D gene: TRBD2
CDR3 protein: CSARLAGEETQYF